The 25 T cell receptor beta chains below all came from one sample that was sequenced in a study (dated by TCRdb to 2015 to 2017). Cells that were CD4+CD25+CD127-/low were isolated as Tregs. Libraries were made using 5' RACE. Sequenced on an Illumina MiSeq. TCRdb reanalyzed the raw reads on its own, using fastp at Q25 for trimming and MiXCR for clone calling, and kept in-frame beta chains. Each CDR3 protein gets just one entry, which takes the most common genes and DNA from the rows behind it. Within this sample are 9,500 to 15,000 distinct CDR3 sequences, with 45% to 60% of them counted one time only. Around 11% of the sample goes to the ten largest clones. Specimen: tumor-infiltrating Tregs sorted from the breast tumor. These receptors all come from a female donor with breast cancer.

This clonotype is categorized as medium-sized. The CDR3 reads CASSQNTEAFF. The CDR3 bases are TGTGCCAGCAGTCAGAACACTGAAGCTTTCTTT. V gene TRBV4-2 combines with J gene TRBJ1-1; D uncertain. Trimming removed 6 bases from V and 1 base from J, with 3 bases in between. CDR1 LGHNA and CDR2 YNFKEQ come from the germline V gene. This CDR3 has 11 amino acids.

This clonotype was found a few times. This chain uses TRBV20-1 with TRBJ2-3, with D perhaps TRBD2 (6 bases). The ends were cut back, 3 bases at V and 0 bases at J, with 10 bases in the middle. The CDR3 runs 14 residues. Germline-derived CDR1 and CDR2 are DFQATT and SNEGSKA (reference sequence). CDR3 in DNA: TGCAGTGCTAGGGGGCGGGGTAGCACAGATACGCAGTATTTT. Amino acids: CSARGRGSTDTQYF.

V is TRBV20-1 and J is TRBJ2-2, with D perhaps TRBD1 (6 bases). The CDR3 is 15 residues long. From germline, CDR1 is DFQATT and CDR2 SNEGSKA (reference sequence). V dropped 3 bases and J dropped 4 bases, with 15 bases sitting between them. This CDR3 reads CSARPRTGFTGELFF. In nucleotides, the CDR3 is TGCAGTGCTAGGCCCAGAACAGGGTTCACCGGGGAGCTGTTTTTT.

This clonotype has only a few counts. V usage is TRBV12-3 or TRBV12-4 and J usage is TRBJ2-7, with TRBD2 matching 9 bases. The CDR3 has 15 residues. V shed 5 bases, J shed 2 bases, and the junction held 7 bases outside the gene matches. The CDR3 reads CASSKTSGKTYEQYF. The CDR3 nucleotides are TGTGCCAGCAGTAAGACTAGCGGAAAGACCTACGAGCAGTACTTC.

V and J are TRBV12-3 or TRBV12-4 and TRBJ1-5; D gene uncertain. The V end lost 1 base, the J end lost 3 bases, and 13 bases lay between the germline ends. CDR3 size: 16 residues. The CDR3 coding sequence is TGTGCCAGCAGTTTAGGTAGTTTTGGATCCAATCAGCCCCAGCATTTT. This encodes CASSLGSFGSNQPQHF.

The chain employs TRBV7-9 and TRBJ1-5, with a tentative D call TRBD1 (6 bases). The V end was cut by 3 bases, the J end by 6 bases, with 21 bases between. Per the germline V gene, CDR1 is SEHNR and CDR2 is FQNEAQ (reference sequence). This CDR3 region has 17 residues. CDR3 loop: CASSLQTPSGAGQPQHF. CDR3 nucleotides: TGTGCCAGCAGCTTGCAAACACCCTCGGGGGCTGGTCAGCCCCAGCATTTT.

This clonotype was counted a single time. The genes are TRBV29-1 and TRBJ1-1; D ambiguous. This CDR3 has 12 amino acids. Trimming took 7 bases from V and 0 from J, leaving 9 bases between them. Per germline, CDR1 SQVTM and CDR2 ANQGSEA. DNA of the CDR3: TGCAGCGCCAGGACGGTGAACACTGAAGCTTTCTTT. This translates into CSARTVNTEAFF.

This clonotype has a handful of counts. This chain links TRBV20-1 with TRBJ1-5; D unclear. CDR3 length equals 16 residues. Deletions cut 1 base from V and 5 bases from J, with 18 bases between. In germline, CDR1 is DFQATT, CDR2 SNEGSKA (reference sequence). CDR3 amino acids: CSARAPRRREDQPQHF. In DNA, the CDR3 is TGCAGTGCTAGAGCCCCTAGGCGGAGGGAGGATCAGCCCCAGCATTTT.

In regard to this clonotype: One end of the junction varies from germline; a read error may be responsible. V is TRBV7-2 and J is TRBJ2-1, with D possibly being TRBD1 (5 bases). The germline CDR1 and CDR2 sequences are SGHTA and FQGNSA. The CDR3 is made up of 15 amino acids. The CDR3 is CASSLGGVFDNKQFF. CDR3 nucleotides: TGTGCCAGCAGCTTAGGGGGCGTATTCGACAATAAGCAGTTCTTC.

This clonotype was seen a few times. CDR3 residues: CSATHTRGQETNYGYTF. In nucleotides, the CDR3 is TGCAGTGCAACTCATACTCGGGGACAGGAAACTAACTATGGCTACACCTTC. The chain carries TRBV20-1 and TRBJ1-2; 8 nucleotides line up with TRBD1. In germline, CDR1 is DFQATT, CDR2 SNEGSKA (reference sequence). With V trimmed by 6 bases and J by 0 bases, 15 bases remained unmatched. The CDR3 is 17 amino acids.

This chain links TRBV6-5 with TRBJ1-5; D is uncertain. CDR3 length: 13 amino acids. V dropped 2 bases and J dropped 5 bases, with 7 bases sitting between them. CDR1 and CDR2 (germline): MNHEY, SVGAGI. In DNA, the CDR3 is TGTGCCAGCAGTTACACCGGACATCAGCCCCAGCATTTT. Translation gives CASSYTGHQPQHF.

The chain couples TRBV4-1 to TRBJ1-5, with 8 bases fitting TRBD1. The germline V gene encodes CDR1 MGHRA and CDR2 YSYEKL. The CDR3 loop spans 16 amino acids. V shed 0 bases, J shed 7 bases, and the junction held 8 bases outside the gene matches. As DNA, the CDR3 is TGCGCCAGCAGCCAAGATGGACAGGGAGCCCACCAGCCCCAGCATTTT. Protein sequence: CASSQDGQGAHQPQHF.

This clonotype was seen only a few times. This chain connects TRBV7-6 to TRBJ2-3, with 12 bases that match TRBD2. Germline V lookup: CDR1 SGHVS, CDR2 FNYEAQ. The CDR3 is 17 residues long. The ends lost 4 bases at V and 1 base at J; junction bases unmatched: 6. This CDR3 is CASSSSGRAQGTDTQYF. The CDR3 bases are TGTGCCAGCAGCTCTAGCGGGAGGGCCCAGGGCACAGATACGCAGTATTTT.

The rearrangement links TRBV29-1 to TRBJ1-2, with D perhaps TRBD1 (6 bases). Germline CDR1 is SQVTM and CDR2 is ANQGSEA. This CDR3 comprises 11 residues. V lost 7 bases and J lost 3, with 9 bases in between. The CDR3 is CSGQEDYGYTF. CDR3 DNA: TGCAGCGGACAGGAGGACTATGGCTACACCTTC.

The rearrangement links TRBV20-1 to TRBJ1-1, with D tentatively TRBD1 (6 bases). This CDR3 is built from 13 residues. Germline V gives CDR1 DFQATT, CDR2 SNEGSKA (reference sequence). The V and J ends lost 0 bases and 10 bases respectively, with 15 bases between them. The CDR3 reads CSARDIQGNGAFF. The DNA for the CDR3 is TGCAGTGCTAGAGATATCCAGGGGAATGGAGCTTTCTTT.

Regarding this clonotype: The CDR3 ends on some other residue instead of the conserved phenylalanine or tryptophan, so this is likely a read error. The chain recombines TRBV4-1 with TRBJ2-7; 8 bases line up with TRBD2. V dropped 3 bases and J dropped 4; count of bases not matched to a gene: 2. Germline lookup yields CDR1 MGHRA and CDR2 YSYEKL. This CDR3 is 13 amino acids long. The chain's CDR3 is CASSHGGGYEQYL. CDR3 bases: TGCGCCAGCAGCCACGGCGGGGGGTACGAGCAGTACCTC.

In the case of this clonotype: A junction end diverges from the germline sequence, so it may reflect a read error. The chain is built from TRBV24-1 and TRBJ2-2, with TRBD2 identical over 11 bases. The CDR3 totals 16 residues. Germline assignment: CDR1 KGHDR and CDR2 SFDVKD. The CDR3 bases are TGTGTCACCAGTGATTTCGGACTAGCGGGCAGCGGGGAGCTGTTTTTT. This codes for CVTSDFGLAGSGELFF.

The sample holds a few counts of this clonotype. This chain joins TRBV11-1 and TRBJ2-2; 8 bases are a match to TRBD2. The J segment lost 4 bases and the V segment lost 5 bases, leaving 9 bases of the junction unmatched. This CDR3 contains 16 residues. Germline values: CDR1 SGHAT, CDR2 FQDESV (reference sequence). This CDR3 reads CASSSREGQSTGELFF. In DNA form, the CDR3 reads TGTGCCAGCAGCAGTCGGGAGGGCCAGAGCACCGGGGAGCTGTTTTTT.

This clonotype turned up a few times. The chain carries TRBV6-5 and TRBJ1-1; D not resolved. The CDR3 is 16 amino acids. Germline V gene sequence: CDR1 MNHEY, CDR2 SVGAGI. V lost 0 bases, J lost 1 base, and 12 bases lay in between. CDR3 loop: CASSYSPQLGNTEAFF. The CDR3 region has the DNA TGTGCCAGCAGTTACTCTCCCCAGTTGGGGAACACTGAAGCTTTCTTT.

The CDR3 DNA sequence: TGTGCCAGCACTAAACGTCAGGGGGGAATTGACACTGAAGCTTTCTTT. Translated: CASTKRQGGIDTEAFF. The genes are TRBV18 and TRBJ1-1, with 7 nucleotides matching TRBD1. Trimming at V came to 8 bases and at J to 3 bases, leaving 15 bases not matched to a gene. This CDR3 has 16 amino acids. Germline V gene data show CDR1 as KGHSH and CDR2 as LQKENI.

The CDR3 nucleotides read TGTGCCAGCAGTGGGGACCCCAGCCCCTACAATGAGCAGTTCTTC. Translating it yields CASSGDPSPYNEQFF. The chain joins TRBV12-3 or TRBV12-4 to TRBJ2-1; either TRBD1 or TRBD2 may supply D (5 bases each). CDR3 length: 15 amino acids. V dropped 5 bases and J dropped 2 bases, with 13 bases sitting between them.

The rearrangement joins TRBV7-2 to TRBJ2-3, with no clear D. Between the trimmed V and J ends, which lost 1 base and 1 base, there was a span of 0 bases. Germline values: CDR1 SGHTA, CDR2 FQGNSA. The CDR3 contains 12 residues. CDR3 sequence: CASSLGTDTQYF. In DNA, the CDR3 is TGTGCCAGCAGCTTAGGCACAGATACGCAGTATTTT. The full variable domain, in which reference TRBV7-2 and TRBJ2-3 provide the parts outside the CDR3, is GAGVSQSPSNKVTEKGKDVELRCDPISGHTALYWYRQSLGQGLEFLIYFQGNSAPDKSGLPSDRFSAERTGGSVSTLTIQRTQQEDSAVYLCASSLGTDTQYFGPGTRLTVL.

This clonotype has only a few counts. V and J are TRBV20-1 and TRBJ1-6; no definite D call. The V gene's germline CDR1 is DFQATT and CDR2 SNEGSKA (reference sequence). Trimming took 1 base from V and 5 from J, leaving 9 bases between them. The CDR3 length is 14 residues. The CDR3 bases are TGCAGTGCTAGAGTGGGGAGGAATAATTCACCCCTCCACTTT. As protein: CSARVGRNNSPLHF.

This clonotype has just a few counts. The V and J genes are TRBV27 and TRBJ2-6; no definite D call. The CDR3 is 9 amino acids. V shed 8 bases and J shed 17 bases, with 10 bases lying between them. Germline CDR1 is MNHEY and CDR2 is SMNVEV (reference sequence). The CDR3 loop is CASLHTLTF. The CDR3 nucleotides are TGTGCCAGCCTACATACATTGACTTTC.

The genes are TRBV5-1 and TRBJ1-1, with TRBD1 matching 7 bases. The germline V gene encodes CDR1 SGHRS and CDR2 YFSETQ. This CDR3 spans 15 amino acids. V dropped 3 bases and J dropped 5; count of bases not matched to a gene: 10. For the CDR3, the DNA is TGCGCCAGCAGCTCACCACAGGGGTTTAAGACTGAAGCTTTCTTT. It translates to CASSSPQGFKTEAFF.